This T cell receptor beta chain was obtained from a study of blood T cell repertoires in COVID-19. Participants' own reports of clinical history determined their cohort assignment. Cohort 3 recovery required two negative PCRs, clearance, or symptom resolution. This table comes from immunoSEQ multiplex PCR, and its TCRdb copy is limited to in-frame clones, with some not included. The table shows 150,000 to 200,000 clones, with roughly 82% occurring only once. The source material was PBMCs or T cells enriched from blood (not recorded which). This receptor was identified in a man between 50 and 59 years old who had recovered from COVID-19.

Here the CDR3 reads CASSYAESWRAEAFF. The CDR3 DNA follows: TGTGCCAGCAGTTACGCTGAGTCATGGCGGGCTGAAGCTTTCTTT. The chain couples TRBV6-5 to TRBJ1-1; D unclear. Per germline, CDR1 MNHEY and CDR2 SVGAGI. The CDR3 totals 15 residues. Trimming left V 2 bases short and J 6 bases short, with 16 bases between.